These 6 T cell receptor beta chains were all obtained from the same sample, sequenced in a study of T-cell reconstitution after alpha-beta-depleted transplantation in children. Unique molecular identifiers tagged the TCRbeta library. TCRdb reprocessed the PCR reads via MiXCR and lists one record per CDR3 protein. In the table there are about 300,000 distinct CDR3 sequences, around 9.1% of which are singletons. Source: PBMCs, taken before TCRalphabeta/CD19-depleted stem cell transplant. These receptor sequences come from a boy in the first two years of life with acute myeloid leukemia, due to receive a stem cell transplant.

This clonotype was found many times. A much larger clonotype is one base distant, so this may be a read error. The chain links TRBV7-2 to TRBJ2-3, with 9 bases matching TRBD2. The V segment lost 5 bases and the J segment 5 bases; nucleotides outside the gene matches: 2. The CDR3 sequence is 13 residues long. Germline-derived CDR1 and CDR2 are SGHTA and FQGNSA. The CDR3 sequence: CASSVLAGDTQYF. Here the CDR3 DNA reads TGTGCCAGCAGCGTACTAGCGGGAGATACGCAGTATTTT.

This clonotype showed up many times. CDR3 amino acids: CASRVRNSYEQYF. CDR3 DNA sequence: TGTGCCAGCAGGGTCCGAAACTCCTACGAGCAGTACTTC. This chain links TRBV28 with TRBJ2-7; D remains unclear. There are 13 residues in the CDR3. With 6 bases removed from V and 0 bases from J, the gap between germline ends came to 9 bases. Germline CDR1 and CDR2: MDHEN and SYDVKM.

This clonotype was detected many times. V is TRBV12-3 or TRBV12-4 and J is TRBJ2-7; TRBD1 might be the D (6 bases). Trimming shortened V by 6 bases and J by 4 bases, and 10 bases separated the two germline ends. The CDR3 spans 12 residues. Written as DNA, the CDR3 is TGTGCCAGCAGCAAAACAGGGTACGAGCAGTACTTC. Amino acid sequence: CASSKTGYEQYF.

This clonotype occurred a few times. This chain connects TRBV6-2 or TRBV6-3 to TRBJ2-7; 10 nucleotides line up with TRBD2. Germline V gene lookup returns CDR1 MNHEY and CDR2 SVGEGT. V gave up 5 bases and J gave up 5 bases; unmatched junction bases: 24. The CDR3 loop spans 20 amino acids. Here the CDR3 reads CASSPPHKGALAGAKNEQYF. CDR3 nucleotides: TGTGCCAGCAGTCCTCCCCACAAGGGAGCTCTAGCGGGGGCGAAGAACGAGCAGTACTTC.

This clonotype was counted ten times or more. V and J are TRBV7-2 and TRBJ2-7; D unresolved. In germline, CDR1 is SGHTA, CDR2 FQGNSA. Trimming removed 5 bases from V and 1 base from J, with 6 bases in between. CDR3 size: 12 residues. The CDR3 coding sequence is TGTGCCAGCAGCGCTGGTTCCTACGAGCAGTACTTC. Its protein is CASSAGSYEQYF.

The sample holds many counts of this clonotype. This chain joins TRBV30 and TRBJ2-1; the match to TRBD2 covers 8 bases. This CDR3 is built from 14 residues. V lost 0 bases to trimming and J lost 7 bases; unmatched junction nucleotides: 5. Germline loops: CDR1 GTSNPN, CDR2 SVGIG (reference sequence). The CDR3, as DNA: TGTGCCTGGAGTGTATTGGCTAGCGGGAATGAGCAGTTCTTC. Protein: CAWSVLASGNEQFF.